This TCR beta chain was identified during a study of T cell clonotyping in hematopoietic cell transplantation. Documented time point: recipient sample about 28 days before transplant, after cytoreduction. Generated by immunoSEQ multiplex PCR, the TCRdb table keeps only in-frame clones and is missing some. The repertoire has about 41,000 clones, less than 85% of them found once; the top ten carry roughly 3.1%. The CDR3 consists of 16 residues. The J segment lost 4 bases and the V segment lost 7 bases, leaving 10 bases of the junction unmatched. The V gene's germline CDR1 is SGHVS and CDR2 FNYEAQ. This specimen was peripheral blood mononuclear cells, taken before stem cell transplant. The chain combines TRBV7-6 with TRBJ2-5; TRBD2 agrees at 12 bases. This TCR derives from a man in his sixties with acute myeloid leukemia. Some clones in this sample may be carry-over from other donors' samples. The CDR3 DNA reads TGTGCCAGCAACTACCCTAGCGGGGGGGGACTAGAGACCCAGTACTTC. Its protein is CASNYPSGGGLETQYF.